Below, 20 T cell receptor beta chains from the same sample are listed, as sequenced in a study of breast tumors, draining lymph nodes, adjacent tissues. TCRdb re-called the multiplex PCR reads with MiXCR, one entry per CDR3 protein. The sample contains over 70,000 distinct CDR3 sequences, around 28% of which appear only once. Axillary draining lymph nodes of breast cancer patients supplied the node samples. Sequenced: axillary lymph node tissue. These TCRs come from a female donor with breast cancer. Some clones in this sample may be carry-over from other donors' samples.

This chain uses TRBV24-1 with TRBJ2-1, with D possibly matching TRBD1 (6 bases). The ends were cut back, 4 bases at V and 8 bases at J, with 20 bases in the middle. In germline, CDR1 is KGHDR, CDR2 SFDVKD. The CDR3 length is 16 residues. The CDR3 DNA sequence: TGTGCCACCAGTGACTGGGGGACAACAAGCCAGGATGAGCAGTTCTTC. This gives the protein CATSDWGTTSQDEQFF.

This clonotype was observed at least ten times. The rearrangement uses TRBV6-6 and TRBJ2-3; 7 bases match TRBD2. The V gene's germline CDR1 is MNHNY and CDR2 SVGAGI (reference sequence). Losses at the gene ends were 5 bases for V and 11 bases for J; bases not matched to a gene: 13. CDR3 length: 14 residues. Written as DNA, the CDR3 is TGTGCCAGCAGTCCGGGCGGGGAGGGGCGGTTGCAGTATTTT. It translates to CASSPGGEGRLQYF.

This clonotype was detected once. The V gene is TRBV29-1, the J gene TRBJ1-2; D uncertain. Germline CDR1 SQVTM, CDR2 ANQGSEA. V was pared by 0 bases and J by 3 bases, with 14 bases between. This CDR3 is 15 amino acids long. Here the CDR3 reads CSVEDLSRLHYGYTF. In DNA form, the CDR3 reads TGCAGCGTTGAAGATCTAAGCAGACTTCACTATGGCTACACCTTC. The full variable domain, completed using reference TRBV29-1 and TRBJ1-2, is SAVISQKPSRDICQRGTSLTIQCQVDSQVTMMFWYRQQPGQSLTLIATANQGSEATYESGFVIDKFPISRPNLTFSTLTVSNMSPEDSSIYLCSVEDLSRLHYGYTFGSGTRLTVV.

This clonotype appeared many times. This rearrangement joins TRBV30 to TRBJ2-5; D perhaps matches TRBD1 (6 bases). The CDR3 runs 14 residues. Germline V gene sequence: CDR1 GTSNPN, CDR2 SVGIG (reference sequence). V lost 0 bases and J 0 bases, leaving 8 bases between the germline ends. The DNA for the CDR3 is TGTGCCTGGAGTGTACACAGGGACCAAGAGACCCAGTACTTC. This gives the protein CAWSVHRDQETQYF.

The J gene is TRBJ1-5, the V gene TRBV10-3, with D possibly matching TRBD1 (5 bases). With 6 bases removed from V and 11 bases from J, the gap between germline ends came to 20 bases. The CDR3 covers 14 residues. CDR1 is ENHRY, CDR2 SYGVKD, per germline. CDR3 residues: CAISGTSGRETQHF. The CDR3 nucleotides are TGTGCCATCAGCGGGACTAGCGGGCGAGAGACCCAGCATTTT.

This clonotype was recorded many times. This chain links TRBV5-5 with TRBJ1-1, with D maybe TRBD1 (6 bases). This CDR3 is built from 13 residues. Germline CDR1 and CDR2: SGHKS and YYEKEE (reference sequence). V shed 3 bases and J shed 1 base, with 7 bases lying between them. DNA for the CDR3: TGTGCCAGCAGCTCGACAGGGAACACTGAAGCTTTCTTT. Translated: CASSSTGNTEAFF.

This clonotype appeared a few times. A much larger clone is a single base away; this may be a read error. This chain joins TRBV6-1 and TRBJ1-5; D might be TRBD1 (6 bases). V lost 5 bases and J 7 bases, leaving 18 bases between the germline ends. CDR3 size: 15 residues. Germline loops: CDR1 MNHNS, CDR2 SASEGT. The CDR3 DNA follows: TGTGCCAGCAGTCAAGGCAGGGGTGAAAGACAGCCCCAGCATTTT. It yields the protein CASSQGRGERQPQHF.

This clonotype was seen many times. Here the CDR3 DNA reads TGTGCCATCGGGAACCCCACAGGAGGAAACACCATATATTTT. Residues: CAIGNPTGGNTIYF. The rearrangement links TRBV10-3 to TRBJ1-3, with D maybe TRBD1 (5 bases). Germline CDR1 ENHRY, CDR2 SYGVKD. The CDR3 runs to 14 residues. V gave up 8 bases and J gave up 4 bases, with 15 bases separating them.

The J gene is TRBJ2-3, the V gene TRBV7-9; 14 bases align to TRBD2. The CDR3 is made up of 16 amino acids. J lost 6 bases, V lost 5 bases, and 7 bases had no gene match. Germline loops: CDR1 SEHNR, CDR2 FQNEAQ (reference sequence). The CDR3 region is CASSPTSGRARDTQYF. The CDR3, as DNA: TGTGCCAGCAGCCCGACTAGCGGGAGGGCCAGGGATACGCAGTATTTT.

This clonotype was seen many times. This chain links TRBV7-9 with TRBJ1-1; weak D call: TRBD1 (6 bases). The germline V and J ends were trimmed by 7 bases and 3 bases, with 15 bases remaining between them. This CDR3 contains 14 residues. The germline V gene has CDR1 SEHNR and CDR2 FQNEAQ (reference sequence). As DNA, the CDR3 is TGTGCCAGCAACCGAGACAGGAGCCACACTGAAGCTTTCTTT. It yields the protein CASNRDRSHTEAFF.

The genes are TRBV6-1 and TRBJ2-6; D might be TRBD1 or TRBD2, each matching 7 bases. V lost 4 bases to trimming and J lost 1 base, with 17 bases between them. The CDR3 loop spans 18 amino acids. Per germline, CDR1 MNHNS and CDR2 SASEGT. DNA for the CDR3: TGTGCCAGCAGTGGCTTGACAGGGAGGGTTTCTGGGGCCAACGTCCTGACTTTC. It specifies CASSGLTGRVSGANVLTF.

This clonotype was counted ten times or more. This chain uses TRBV6-5 with TRBJ1-2, with 8 bases aligning to TRBD1. The CDR3 spans 16 residues. CDR1 and CDR2 from the germline V gene are MNHEY and SVGAGI. The junction had 9 bases not matched to a gene; V was cut back by 4 bases and J by 2 bases. The CDR3 sequence: CASSSVQGAPNYGYTF. DNA for the CDR3: TGTGCCAGCAGTTCCGTTCAGGGGGCGCCGAACTATGGCTACACCTTC.

CDR3 nucleotide sequence: TGTGCCAGCAGTTTATTCCCCAGGGGGGATGAAAAACTGTTTTTT. Its protein product is CASSLFPRGDEKLFF. The chain recombines TRBV27 with TRBJ1-4, with 7 bases aligning to TRBD1. The CDR3 is made up of 15 amino acids. The V gene end was trimmed by 1 base and the J gene end by 6 bases; junction bases not matched to a gene: 5. Germline-derived CDR1 and CDR2 are MNHEY and SMNVEV (reference sequence).

The chain employs TRBV20-1 and TRBJ1-2, with D unclear. Germline V CDR1 and CDR2: DFQATT, SNEGSKA (reference sequence). The CDR3 is 12 amino acids. CDR3 sequence (DNA): TGCTCTTGGACCGATGCTAACTATGGCTACACCTTC. It codes for CSWTDANYGYTF.

This clonotype was detected many times. The V call is TRBV28, the J call TRBJ1-2; TRBD1 matches at 7 bases. There are 14 residues in the CDR3. Germline CDR1 and CDR2: MDHEN and SYDVKM. V lost 6 bases, J lost 4 bases, and 8 bases stayed unmatched. The CDR3: CASSLLQGIYGYTF. CDR3 bases: TGTGCCAGCAGCCTTCTACAGGGGATCTATGGCTACACCTTC.

This clonotype was seen ten or more times. This sequence joins TRBV30 and TRBJ1-5; D gene ambiguous. The CDR3 length is 14 residues. The V gene lost 0 bases and the J gene lost 0 bases, with 6 bases spanning the gap. Germline assignment: CDR1 GTSNPN and CDR2 SVGIG (reference sequence). The CDR3 spells CAWSVGYSNQPQHF. The CDR3 DNA reads TGTGCCTGGAGTGTGGGTTATAGCAATCAGCCCCAGCATTTT.

This clonotype occurred a few times. A much larger clone lies a single base off, so this may be a read error. The chain links TRBV5-5 to TRBJ2-7; a possible D gene is TRBD1 (6 bases). The V and J ends lost 0 bases and 3 bases respectively, with 10 bases between them. There are 14 residues in the CDR3. The germline V gene encodes CDR1 SGHKS and CDR2 YYEKEE (reference sequence). CDR3 in amino acids: CASSLGTANYEQYF. The CDR3 coding sequence is TGTGCCAGCAGCTTGGGGACAGCAAACTACGAGCAGTACTTC.

Ten or more counts support this clonotype. This chain links TRBV9 with TRBJ2-2, with D unclear. Germline-derived CDR1 and CDR2 are SGDLS and YYNGEE. This CDR3 is built from 12 residues. V gave up 0 bases and J gave up 7 bases, with 4 bases separating them. The CDR3 DNA is TGTGCCAGCAGCGTAGAGTTCGGGGAGCTGTTTTTT. Its translation is CASSVEFGELFF.

The chain uses TRBV29-1 and TRBJ1-2, with a tentative D call TRBD1 (5 bases). V lost 7 bases and J 7 bases, leaving 13 bases between the germline ends. CDR3 length: 11 residues. Germline-derived CDR1 and CDR2 are SQVTM and ANQGSEA. CDR3 sequence reads: CSAPGGGGYTF. The DNA for the CDR3 is TGCAGCGCTCCCGGCGGGGGTGGCTACACCTTC. Filled out from reference TRBV29-1 and TRBJ1-2, the complete variable domain reads SAVISQKPSRDICQRGTSLTIQCQVDSQVTMMFWYRQQPGQSLTLIATANQGSEATYESGFVIDKFPISRPNLTFSTLTVSNMSPEDSSIYLCSAPGGGGYTFGSGTRLTVV.

This clonotype occurred many times. The chain links TRBV7-9 to TRBJ2-3, with TRBD2 matching 7 bases. This CDR3 comprises 13 residues. Germline trimming cut 5 bases from V and 4 bases from J; bases unmatched to any gene: 3. Germline CDR1 and CDR2: SEHNR and FQNEAQ (reference sequence). This chain's CDR3 is CASSVREADTQYF. The CDR3, as DNA: TGTGCCAGCAGCGTCCGGGAGGCAGATACGCAGTATTTT.